The rows below give T cell receptor beta chains drawn from one sample of a study of human T cells and chemical hapten exposure. TCRdb processed the RACE reads anew with MiXCR; each CDR3 protein has one entry. The sample contains about 140,000 distinct CDR3 sequences, 12% of which appear only once. The input for sequencing was whole blood, taken in connection with sensitization to the hapten diphenylcyclopropenone (DPC). All receptors come from a woman aged 50 to 60 with alopecia areata. Some clones in this sample may be carry-over from other donors' samples. Both conserved end residues are part of each CDR3. D genes are given only for firm matches. Clone size is shown for a subset of rows, as once, few, many or a class of expanded clone.

d_gene: NA
v_gene: TRBV14
abundance: many
j_gene: TRBJ2-3
CDR3nt: TGTGCCAGCAGCCAAGAAGTGGGGACGACAGATACGCAGTATTTT
CDR3aa: CASSQEVGTTDTQYF

d_gene: NA
v_gene: TRBV6-2/TRBV6-3
abundance: NA
j_gene: TRBJ2-2
CDR3nt: TGTGCCAGCAGTTACACAGGGTCGGACCACACCGGGGAGCTGTTTTTT
CDR3aa: CASSYTGSDHTGELFF

d_gene: NA
v_gene: TRBV18
abundance: NA
j_gene: TRBJ2-5
CDR3nt: TGTGCCAGCTCACCTACCGGGGAGACCCAGTACTTC
CDR3aa: CASSPTGETQYF

d_gene: TRBD1
v_gene: TRBV6-1
abundance: few
j_gene: TRBJ2-5
CDR3nt: TGTGCCAGCAGGAACAGGGGTAGTAAGGAGACCCAGTACTTC
CDR3aa: CASRNRGSKETQYF

d_gene: NA
v_gene: TRBV20-1
abundance: many
j_gene: TRBJ1-6
CDR3nt: TGCAGTGCTAAACCGCGGGCTCCGAATTCACCCCTCCACTTT
CDR3aa: CSAKPRAPNSPLHF

d_gene: NA
v_gene: TRBV20-1
abundance: many
j_gene: TRBJ2-4
CDR3nt: TGCAGTGCTAGAGCCGGAGGGTCTAAAAACATTCAGTACTTC
CDR3aa: CSARAGGSKNIQYF

d_gene: NA
v_gene: TRBV29-1
abundance: many
j_gene: TRBJ2-7
CDR3nt: TGCAGCGTTGAATACGGCAGGCTGGGAGAGCAGTACTTC
CDR3aa: CSVEYGRLGEQYF

d_gene: TRBD1
v_gene: TRBV12-3/TRBV12-4
abundance: many
j_gene: TRBJ2-5
CDR3nt: TGTGCCAGCAGTGCAACAGGGGGAGAGACCCAGTACTTC
CDR3aa: CASSATGGETQYF

d_gene: NA
v_gene: TRBV28
abundance: few
j_gene: TRBJ2-7
CDR3nt: TGTGCCACCCGGATTCTTAGCGGATCTTCCTACGAGCAGTACTTC
CDR3aa: CATRILSGSSYEQYF

d_gene: NA
v_gene: TRBV9
abundance: NA
j_gene: TRBJ2-1
CDR3nt: TGTGCCAGCAGCTCCATCCAAGGAACTTCGTACAATGAGCAGTTCTTC
CDR3aa: CASSSIQGTSYNEQFF

d_gene: TRBD1
v_gene: TRBV5-4
abundance: many
j_gene: TRBJ2-7
CDR3nt: TGTGCCAGCAGCTTCACGGACAGGGGGTCCGAGCAGTACTTC
CDR3aa: CASSFTDRGSEQYF

d_gene: NA
v_gene: TRBV7-3
abundance: many
j_gene: TRBJ2-2
CDR3nt: TGTGCCAGCAGCGAGACTACCGGGGAGCTGTTTTTT
CDR3aa: CASSETTGELFF

d_gene: NA
v_gene: TRBV5-1
abundance: NA
j_gene: TRBJ2-5
CDR3nt: TGCGCCAGCAGCGGGTCGTACCAAGAGACCCAGTACTTC
CDR3aa: CASSGSYQETQYF

d_gene: NA
v_gene: TRBV15
abundance: once
j_gene: TRBJ2-7
CDR3nt: TGTGCCACCAGCAGTCCGGCCCTCGGGCGGAGCTCCTACGAGCAGTACTTC
CDR3aa: CATSSPALGRSSYEQYF

d_gene: NA
v_gene: TRBV10-3
abundance: few
j_gene: TRBJ2-7
CDR3nt: TGTGCCATCAGTGAGGCAGACCCCGAGCAGTACTTC
CDR3aa: CAISEADPEQYF

d_gene: NA
v_gene: TRBV19
abundance: few
j_gene: TRBJ2-7
CDR3nt: TGTGCCAGTAGTAGAGACAGGAGAAACGACGAGCAGTACTTC
CDR3aa: CASSRDRRNDEQYF

d_gene: TRBD2
v_gene: TRBV20-1
abundance: few
j_gene: TRBJ2-1
CDR3nt: TGCAGTGCTAGAGCGGTTAGCGGGAGCTCCTACAATGAGCAGTTCTTC
CDR3aa: CSARAVSGSSYNEQFF

d_gene: TRBD2
v_gene: TRBV3-1
abundance: few
j_gene: TRBJ2-3
CDR3nt: TGTGCCAGCAGCCCAGGACTAGCGGGAGCTAGAGATACGCAGTATTTT
CDR3aa: CASSPGLAGARDTQYF

d_gene: TRBD2
v_gene: TRBV20-1
abundance: NA
j_gene: TRBJ2-5
CDR3nt: TGCAGTGCTAGAGACCTAGCGGGTTACCAAGAGACCCAGTACTTC
CDR3aa: CSARDLAGYQETQYF

d_gene: TRBD2
v_gene: TRBV30
abundance: many
j_gene: TRBJ2-7
CDR3nt: TGTGCCTGGAGCGGTCAGGCAGGGGGACTAGCGTACTCCTACGAGCAGTACTTC
CDR3aa: CAWSGQAGGLAYSYEQYF

d_gene: NA
v_gene: TRBV9
abundance: NA
j_gene: TRBJ1-6
CDR3nt: TGTGCCAGCACCGGAGGGGGGTTGAATTCACCCCTCCACTTT
CDR3aa: CASTGGGLNSPLHF

d_gene: NA
v_gene: TRBV11-2
abundance: few
j_gene: TRBJ1-1
CDR3nt: TGTGCCAGCAGCTTAATAGATAACACTGAAGCTTTCTTT
CDR3aa: CASSLIDNTEAFF

d_gene: NA
v_gene: TRBV20-1
abundance: NA
j_gene: TRBJ2-1
CDR3nt: TGCAGTGCTAGAGATTCCAAGGGAGGCAACAATGAGCAGTTCTTC
CDR3aa: CSARDSKGGNNEQFF

d_gene: TRBD1
v_gene: TRBV5-1
abundance: many
j_gene: TRBJ1-2
CDR3nt: TGCGCCAGCAGCTTGGGTGCAGGGGGGCCCGGCTACACCTTC
CDR3aa: CASSLGAGGPGYTF

d_gene: NA
v_gene: TRBV18
abundance: NA
j_gene: TRBJ2-7
CDR3nt: TGTGCCAGCTCAACCGACGGACGGGGACCAAACTACGAGCAGTACTTC
CDR3aa: CASSTDGRGPNYEQYF

d_gene: TRBD1
v_gene: TRBV28
abundance: NA
j_gene: TRBJ2-1
CDR3nt: TGTGCCAGCAGTTTTAGGAGACAGGGGGCGAAGGATGAGCAGTTCTTC
CDR3aa: CASSFRRQGAKDEQFF

d_gene: NA
v_gene: TRBV4-3
abundance: NA
j_gene: TRBJ1-2
CDR3nt: TGCGCCAGCAGCCCCACGATGGTCGGGGTCTCCTATGGCTACACCTTC
CDR3aa: CASSPTMVGVSYGYTF

d_gene: NA
v_gene: TRBV6-6
abundance: many
j_gene: TRBJ1-2
CDR3nt: TGTGCCAGCACCCCGGGTGCCGCTAGAAACTATGGCTACACCTTC
CDR3aa: CASTPGAARNYGYTF

d_gene: TRBD2
v_gene: TRBV28
abundance: NA
j_gene: TRBJ2-1
CDR3nt: TGTGCCAGCAGCCCCCCACTAGCGGGAGGGCCGGGTGAGCAGTTCTTC
CDR3aa: CASSPPLAGGPGEQFF

d_gene: TRBD1
v_gene: TRBV27
abundance: few
j_gene: TRBJ2-1
CDR3nt: TGTGCCAGCAGTCTGTGGACAGGGTTGCGTGATGAGCAGTTCTTC
CDR3aa: CASSLWTGLRDEQFF

d_gene: NA
v_gene: TRBV28
abundance: few
j_gene: TRBJ1-1
CDR3nt: TGTGCCAGCAGTTTGTGGTCCCCCACTGAAGCTTTCTTT
CDR3aa: CASSLWSPTEAFF

d_gene: NA
v_gene: TRBV12-3/TRBV12-4
abundance: few
j_gene: TRBJ2-7
CDR3nt: TGTGCCAGCAGTTACACCGGGACTGTCCCCCACTTC
CDR3aa: CASSYTGTVPHF

d_gene: TRBD1
v_gene: TRBV15
abundance: NA
j_gene: TRBJ1-5
CDR3nt: TGTGCCACCAGCAGAAGACAGGGGAGTAATCAGCCCCAGCATTTT
CDR3aa: CATSRRQGSNQPQHF

d_gene: NA
v_gene: TRBV6-6
abundance: few
j_gene: TRBJ1-5
CDR3nt: TGTGCCAGCAGTTACGGGGGCGGGCAGCCCCAGCATTTT
CDR3aa: CASSYGGGQPQHF

d_gene: NA
v_gene: TRBV5-5
abundance: few
j_gene: TRBJ2-7
CDR3nt: TGTGCCAGCTCGAGGGACCTTAGCTCCTACGAGCAGTACTTC
CDR3aa: CASSRDLSSYEQYF

d_gene: TRBD2
v_gene: TRBV3-1
abundance: many
j_gene: TRBJ2-5
CDR3nt: TGTGCCAGCAGCCAAGCTATGGCCGGGAGGGGAGAGACCCAGTACTTC
CDR3aa: CASSQAMAGRGETQYF